Sequencing of this T cell receptor beta chain was carried out in a study of blood T cells in healthy people across ages. Study information: Template switching caught about one barcoded beta molecule for each two T cells.

The use of a sample-barcoded 5' primer and a J-beta primer mix characterized a second PCR of roughly 7 to 11 cycles. Paired-end reads containing CDR3 totaled no fewer than 3 million for each sample. TCRdb used MiXCR to reprocess the 5' RACE reads, holding one entry per CDR3 protein. Here the sample spans fewer than 2,000,000 distinct CDR3 sequences, about 35% being singletons. In this sample, this clonotype turned up a few times. As yet, its antigen is unknown. The V gene lost 0 bases and the J gene lost 1 base, with 6 bases spanning the gap. CDR1 and CDR2 (germline): LGHNA, YNFKEQ. This CDR3 spans 14 amino acids. General observations from the study: Reliance upon unsorted PBMCs precluded definitive naive versus antigen-experienced comparison. The long-lived group displayed more naive CD4+ cells, plus higher diversity, than the aged donors did.

The origin of this receptor is a woman aged 30 to 39 in good health. The chain uses TRBV4-2 and TRBJ1-1, with D unclear. The sequencing sample was made of blood. CDR3 protein: CASSQDYRNTEAFF. In DNA form, the CDR3 reads TGTGCCAGCAGCCAAGATTACAGGAACACTGAAGCTTTCTTT.